This passage covers 29 T cell receptor beta chains from one sample sequenced in a study of regulatory T cells in long-lasting Graves disease. Construction of TCR beta libraries relied on iRepertoire HTBI primers and on Arm-PCR targeting CDR3 regions. MiXCR, run by TCRdb on the multiplex PCR reads, gives a single entry per CDR3 protein. The table lists 500,000 to 800,000 distinct CDR3 sequences, around 30% of them singletons. Regarding time point: persistent/refractory GD, antithyroid drugs over 5 years with positive TRAb. Extracted PBMC RNA gave rise to the TCR library. Sequences were derived from peripheral blood mononuclear cells (PBMCs), sampled when the disease was refractory, from a patient treated with antithyroid drugs. Receptors originate from a female donor with Graves disease.

The chain joins TRBV12-3 or TRBV12-4 to TRBJ1-1; D remains unclear. V was pared by 5 bases and J by 1 base, with 11 bases between. This CDR3 spans 14 amino acids. CDR3 nucleotides: TGTGCCAGCAGTCCCCCCCCAGCGAACACTGAAGCTTTCTTT. It yields the protein CASSPPPANTEAFF.

This clonotype was recorded a few times. The chain couples TRBV15 to TRBJ1-4; TRBD1 matches at 8 bases. The V segment lost 5 bases and the J segment 8 bases; nucleotides outside the gene matches: 10. This CDR3 spans 15 amino acids. Germline CDR1 and CDR2: LNHNV and YYDKDF (reference sequence). The CDR3 DNA is TGTGCCACCAGCGCCCGGACAGGGAGGTCCGAAAAACTGTTTTTT. It translates to CATSARTGRSEKLFF.

This clonotype was seen at least ten times. V usage is TRBV11-2 and J usage is TRBJ1-1; D gene unclear. CDR1 SGHAT and CDR2 FQNNGV come from the germline V gene. The CDR3 consists of 14 residues. V was clipped by 7 bases and J by 4 bases, with 16 bases between them. DNA for the CDR3: TGTGCCAGCAAGACCGATCATATGGGCACTGAAGCTTTCTTT. Encoded protein: CASKTDHMGTEAFF.

The V gene is TRBV27, the J gene TRBJ1-5; TRBD1 matches 9 bases. Looked up from germline, CDR1 is MNHEY and CDR2 is SMNVEV (reference sequence). V lost 5 bases and J lost 5; bases outside the gene matches: 13. This CDR3 comprises 17 residues. CDR3 sequence (DNA): TGTGCCAGCAGTCCGAAACAGGGGGCAATTGATGATCAGCCCCAGCATTTT. Translation gives CASSPKQGAIDDQPQHF.

The chain recombines TRBV5-6 with TRBJ1-2, with 10 bases identical to TRBD1. The CDR3 covers 14 residues. The germline CDR1 and CDR2 sequences are SGHDT and YYEEEE. Germline trimming cut 3 bases from V and 5 bases from J; bases unmatched to any gene: 4. In DNA form, the CDR3 reads TGTGCCAGCAGCTGGGACAGGGGTAGGTATGGCTACACCTTC. This gives the protein CASSWDRGRYGYTF.

The chain joins TRBV20-1 to TRBJ1-5, with D unclear. The CDR3 is made up of 12 amino acids. The germline V gene encodes CDR1 DFQATT and CDR2 SNEGSKA (reference sequence). Written as DNA, the CDR3 is TGCGCTGTGGGTAGAACCAATCAGCCCCAGCATTTT. It is translated as CAVGRTNQPQHF.

V gene TRBV5-1 combines with J gene TRBJ1-1, with D hard to call. CDR1 is SGHRS, CDR2 YFSETQ, per germline. Trimming left V 0 bases short and J 5 bases short, with 11 bases between. CDR3 length: 14 amino acids. The CDR3 DNA reads TGCGCCAGCAGCTTGGGGGCCGGGATGACTGAAGCTTTCTTT. Translation: CASSLGAGMTEAFF.

The chain carries TRBV28 and TRBJ2-6; TRBD1 matches at 9 bases. This CDR3 spans 17 amino acids. Trimming cost V 4 bases and J 3 bases; bases outside gene matches: 7. The germline CDR1 and CDR2 sequences are MDHEN and SYDVKM. CDR3 sequence: CASSSKTGGRGANVLTF. The CDR3 nucleotides read TGTGCCAGCAGTTCGAAAACAGGGGGCCGTGGGGCCAACGTCCTGACTTTC.

The gene calls are TRBV6-1 and TRBJ2-7, with unresolved D. With 7 bases removed from V and 6 bases from J, the gap between germline ends came to 19 bases. CDR3 length equals 14 residues. The germline CDR1 and CDR2 sequences are MNHNS and SASEGT. CDR3 protein: CASIHSRSLGEQYF. CDR3 nucleotides: TGTGCCAGCATCCATTCCCGTTCCCTGGGCGAGCAGTACTTC.

This clonotype was seen repeatedly, ten times or more. The rearrangement links TRBV7-2 to TRBJ1-2; maybe TRBD1 (5 bases). V was cut by 1 base and J by 4 bases, with 13 bases left in between. This CDR3 is built from 15 residues. Germline lookup yields CDR1 SGHTA and CDR2 FQGNSA. The DNA of the CDR3 is TGTGCCAGCAGCTTAGACGAAACAGGACCCTATGGCTACACCTTC. This gives the protein CASSLDETGPYGYTF.

This clonotype was seen a few times. The chain joins TRBV6-1 to TRBJ2-2; the D is unclear. V was cut by 7 bases and J by 7 bases, with 7 bases left in between. The germline gives CDR1 MNHNS, CDR2 SASEGT. This CDR3 has 11 residues. The CDR3 protein is CASTEIGELFF. CDR3 coding DNA: TGTGCCAGCACCGAGATCGGGGAGCTGTTTTTT.

This clonotype was observed a few times. This CDR3 is CACYGTGDGYTF. CDR3 DNA: TGTGCCTGCTACGGGACAGGGGACGGCTACACCTTC. The gene calls are TRBV30 and TRBJ1-2, with TRBD1 identical over 10 bases. V gave up 6 bases and J gave up 8 bases; unmatched junction bases: 6. CDR1 is GTSNPN and CDR2 is SVGIG in the germline V gene (reference sequence). The length of the CDR3 is 12 residues.

This clonotype has at least ten counts. This rearrangement joins TRBV2 to TRBJ1-2; D gene unclear. V lost 9 bases, J lost 3 bases, and 14 bases lay in between. This CDR3 is 13 amino acids long. Germline CDR1 is SNHLY and CDR2 is FYNNEI. CDR3 bases: TGTGCCAGTCTGGACGGGGTCTACTATGGCTACACCTTC. Translating it yields CASLDGVYYGYTF. Filled out from reference TRBV2 and TRBJ1-2, the complete variable domain reads EPEVTQTPSHQVTQMGQEVILRCVPISNHLYFYWYRQILGQKVEFLVSFYNNEISEKSEIFDDQFSVERPDGSNFTLKIRSTKLEDSAMYFCASLDGVYYGYTFGSGTRLTVV.

The chain is built from TRBV11-2 and TRBJ1-2, with 10 bases matching TRBD1. Germline-derived CDR1 and CDR2 are SGHAT and FQNNGV. The CDR3 runs 16 residues. Trimming removed 5 bases from V and 4 bases from J; junction bases left unmatched: 10. The DNA of the CDR3 is TGTGCCAGCAGCCATTCCCGGACAGGGGGGGCCTATGGCTACACCTTC. Translated: CASSHSRTGGAYGYTF. The entire variable domain, with the rest obtained from reference TRBV11-2 and TRBJ1-2, is as follows: EAGVAQSPRYKIIEKRQSVAFWCNPISGHATLYWYQQILGQGPKLLIQFQNNGVVDDSQLPKDRFSAERLKGVDSTLKIQPAKLEDSAVYLCASSHSRTGGAYGYTFGSGTRLTVV.

V usage is TRBV5-1 and J usage is TRBJ2-7; D is uncertain. There are 15 residues in the CDR3. The V gene lost 0 bases and the J gene lost 1 base, with 11 bases spanning the gap. Germline CDR1 and CDR2: SGHRS and YFSETQ. The CDR3 DNA reads TGCGCCAGCAGCTTGGAAGCGAATCCGTCCTACGAGCAGTACTTC. Translating gives CASSLEANPSYEQYF.

This clonotype was counted a few times. This chain joins TRBV5-4 and TRBJ1-1; TRBD1 might be the D (6 bases). Between the trimmed V and J ends, which lost 2 bases and 6 bases, there was a span of 14 bases. From germline, CDR1 is SGHNT and CDR2 YYREEE (reference sequence). The CDR3 has 14 residues. The CDR3 loop reads CASSFRGLEAEAFF. CDR3 DNA: TGTGCCAGCAGCTTCAGGGGTCTCGAGGCTGAAGCTTTCTTT.

This clonotype appeared a few times. This clone may be a read error of a much larger clone one base away. This likely comes from a read error, as the CDR3 has no conserved phenylalanine or tryptophan at its end. The chain links TRBV2 to TRBJ2-7, with a possible D match to TRBD2 (6 bases). The germline V and J ends were trimmed by 5 bases and 3 bases, with 11 bases remaining between them. The CDR3 is made up of 13 amino acids. Germline V gene data show CDR1 as SNHLY and CDR2 as FYNNEI. The CDR3 DNA is TGTGCCAGCAGTCCCGGGACTTACTACGAGCAGTACCTC. It codes for CASSPGTYYEQYL.

V gene TRBV20-1 combines with J gene TRBJ2-5; 16 bases fit TRBD2. V gave up 6 bases and J gave up 3 bases; unmatched junction bases: 4. The CDR3 loop spans 15 amino acids. Germline assignment: CDR1 DFQATT and CDR2 SNEGSKA (reference sequence). The CDR3 here is CSAAGTSGREETQYF. In nucleotides, the CDR3 is TGCAGTGCCGCCGGGACTAGCGGGAGGGAAGAGACCCAGTACTTC.

This sequence joins TRBV30 and TRBJ1-5; 7 positions agree with TRBD1. This CDR3 has 15 amino acids. Germline values: CDR1 GTSNPN, CDR2 SVGIG (reference sequence). Trimming took 2 bases from V and 6 from J; bases not matched to a gene: 10. The CDR3 sequence is CAWSLDTRGLQPQHF. Written as DNA, the CDR3 is TGTGCCTGGAGTCTCGACACGAGGGGGCTTCAGCCCCAGCATTTT.

This clonotype was detected a few times. The chain employs TRBV6-1 and TRBJ2-7; D remains unclear. Per the germline V gene, CDR1 is MNHNS and CDR2 is SASEGT. With 7 bases removed from V and 0 bases from J, the gap between germline ends came to 7 bases. This CDR3 contains 12 residues. CDR3 protein: CASTRYSYEQYF. CDR3 DNA sequence: TGTGCCAGCACCCGCTACTCCTACGAGCAGTACTTC.

The chain is built from TRBV7-2 and TRBJ2-1, with no clear D. V was shortened by 0 bases and J by 9 bases, with 15 bases between the two germline ends. Germline V gene data show CDR1 as SGHTA and CDR2 as FQGNSA. The CDR3 runs 15 residues. The CDR3 region has the DNA TGTGCCAGCAGCTTAGCGGCAGGTTCTCATACTGAGCAGTTCTTC. This translates into CASSLAAGSHTEQFF.

The chain joins TRBV10-3 to TRBJ1-3, with 9 bases fitting TRBD1. V lost 3 bases to trimming and J lost 0 bases; unmatched junction nucleotides: 6. The CDR3 runs to 17 residues. Germline values: CDR1 ENHRY, CDR2 SYGVKD. CDR3 sequence: CAISDRDRALSGNTIYF. CDR3 sequence (DNA): TGTGCCATCAGTGATCGGGACAGGGCCCTCTCTGGAAACACCATATATTTT.

The chain is built from TRBV19 and TRBJ2-5; TRBD2 matches at 9 bases. The V gene's germline CDR1 is LNHDA and CDR2 SQIVND (reference sequence). The V gene end was trimmed by 1 base and the J gene end by 5 bases; junction bases not matched to a gene: 2. The length of the CDR3 is 14 residues. CDR3 in amino acids: CASSIGLAAETQYF. In DNA, the CDR3 is TGTGCCAGTAGTATAGGACTAGCGGCGGAGACCCAGTACTTC.

This clonotype was seen more than once but under ten times. The chain couples TRBV11-2 to TRBJ2-7; 9 bases line up with TRBD1. Germline V gene sequence: CDR1 SGHAT, CDR2 FQNNGV. The CDR3 covers 17 residues. V was pared by 2 bases and J by 3 bases, with 11 bases of the junction left unmatched. CDR3 protein: CASSLLATGTGYYEQYF. CDR3 nucleotides: TGTGCCAGCAGCTTATTGGCCACGGGGACAGGGTACTACGAGCAGTACTTC.

The chain uses TRBV5-1 and TRBJ1-1, with 7 bases identical to TRBD1. J gave up 1 base and V 7 bases, and 7 bases lay outside the gene matches. Germline CDR1 is SGHRS and CDR2 is YFSETQ. The CDR3 contains 14 residues. The CDR3 nucleotides are TGCGCCAGCCACCCGGGACAGAAGAACACTGAAGCTTTCTTT. As protein: CASHPGQKNTEAFF.

The V call is TRBV6-5, the J call TRBJ2-2; D is uncertain. The CDR3 covers 11 residues. Trimming took off 3 bases at V and 7 bases at J, with 3 bases between the two ends. The germline V gene has CDR1 MNHEY and CDR2 SVGAGI. CDR3 sequence (DNA): TGTGCCAGCAGTTATGTCGGGGAGCTGTTTTTT. Translating gives CASSYVGELFF.

This clonotype was detected ten times or more. The chain is built from TRBV24-1 and TRBJ2-7; TRBD1 matches 9 bases. Germline CDR1 is KGHDR and CDR2 is SFDVKD. The ends lost 2 bases at V and 4 bases at J; junction bases unmatched: 2. The CDR3 has 14 residues. The CDR3 DNA reads as TGTGCCACCAGTGATTCGACAGGGGGATACGAGCAGTACTTC. It codes for CATSDSTGGYEQYF.

The V call is TRBV7-2, the J call TRBJ1-5; the D gene is possibly TRBD1 (6 bases). Trimming removed 2 bases at V and 3 bases at J, with 11 bases between. The germline V gene encodes CDR1 SGHTA and CDR2 FQGNSA. This CDR3 is built from 15 residues. The CDR3 DNA is TGTGCCAGCAGCTTATCTCCAGGGGCCAATCAGCCCCAGCATTTT. This encodes CASSLSPGANQPQHF.

This clonotype was counted many times. The gene calls are TRBV20-1 and TRBJ1-1, with 7 bases identical to TRBD1. CDR1 DFQATT and CDR2 SNEGSKA come from the germline V gene (reference sequence). V lost 2 bases to trimming and J lost 6 bases; unmatched junction nucleotides: 6. The CDR3 spans 13 residues. The CDR3 sequence is CSARFDRVAEAFF. The DNA for the CDR3 is TGCAGTGCTAGATTTGACAGGGTGGCTGAAGCTTTCTTT.